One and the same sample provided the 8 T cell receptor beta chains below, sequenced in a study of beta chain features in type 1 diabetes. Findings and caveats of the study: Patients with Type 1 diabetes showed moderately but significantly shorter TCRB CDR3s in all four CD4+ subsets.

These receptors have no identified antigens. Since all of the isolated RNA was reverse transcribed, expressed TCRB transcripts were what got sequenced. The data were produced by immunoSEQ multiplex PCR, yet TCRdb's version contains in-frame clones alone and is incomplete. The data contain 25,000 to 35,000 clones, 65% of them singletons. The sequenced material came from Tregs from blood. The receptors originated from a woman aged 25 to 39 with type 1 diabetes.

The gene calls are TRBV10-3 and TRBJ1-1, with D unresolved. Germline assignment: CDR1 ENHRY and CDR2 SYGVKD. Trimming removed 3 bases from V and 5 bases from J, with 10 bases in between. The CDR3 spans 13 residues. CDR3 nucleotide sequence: TGTGCCATCAGTGACATCAGGTATACTGAAGCTTTCTTT. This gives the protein CAISDIRYTEAFF.

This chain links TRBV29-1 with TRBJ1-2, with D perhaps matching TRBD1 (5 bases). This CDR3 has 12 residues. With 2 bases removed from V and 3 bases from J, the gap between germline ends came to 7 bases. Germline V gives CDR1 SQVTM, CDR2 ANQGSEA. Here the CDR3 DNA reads TGCAGCGTTGAACGCAGGGACTATGGCTACACCTTC. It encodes CSVERRDYGYTF.

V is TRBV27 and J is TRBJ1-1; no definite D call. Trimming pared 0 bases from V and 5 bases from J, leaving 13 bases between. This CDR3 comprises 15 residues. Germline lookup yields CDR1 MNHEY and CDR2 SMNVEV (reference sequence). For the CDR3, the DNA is TGTGCCAGCAGTTTATCGTTCGGGGATTGGACTGAAGCTTTCTTT. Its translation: CASSLSFGDWTEAFF.

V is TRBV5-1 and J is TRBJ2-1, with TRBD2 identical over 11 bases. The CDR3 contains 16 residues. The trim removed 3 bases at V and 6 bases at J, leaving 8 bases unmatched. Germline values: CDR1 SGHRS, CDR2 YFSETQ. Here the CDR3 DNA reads TGCGCCAGCAGCTCCTCCCTAGCGGGAGGAGGCAATGAGCAGTTCTTC. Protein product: CASSSSLAGGGNEQFF. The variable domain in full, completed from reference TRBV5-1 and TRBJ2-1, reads KAGVTQTPRYLIKTRGQQVTLSCSPISGHRSVSWYQQTPGQGLQFLFEYFSETQRNKGNFPGRFSGRQFSNSRSEMNVSTLELGDSALYLCASSSSLAGGGNEQFFGPGTRLTVL.

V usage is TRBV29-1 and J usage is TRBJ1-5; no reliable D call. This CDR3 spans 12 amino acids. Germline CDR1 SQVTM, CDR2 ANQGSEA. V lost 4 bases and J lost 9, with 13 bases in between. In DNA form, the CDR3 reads TGCAGCGTTGCGGACTGGGGTCGGCCCCAGCATTTT. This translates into CSVADWGRPQHF.

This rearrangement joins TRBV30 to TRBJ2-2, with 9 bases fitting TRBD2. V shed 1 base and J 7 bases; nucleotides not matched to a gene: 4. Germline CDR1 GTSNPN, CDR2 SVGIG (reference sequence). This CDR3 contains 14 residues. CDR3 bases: TGTGCCTGGAGTGGCGGGAGGGGTATCGGGGAGCTGTTTTTT. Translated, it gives CAWSGGRGIGELFF.

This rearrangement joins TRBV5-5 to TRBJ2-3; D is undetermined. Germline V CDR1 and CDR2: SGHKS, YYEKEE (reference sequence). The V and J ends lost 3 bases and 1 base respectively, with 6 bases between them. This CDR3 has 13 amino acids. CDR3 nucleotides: TGTGCCAGCAGCTCCCTTCGCACAGATACGCAGTATTTT. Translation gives CASSSLRTDTQYF.

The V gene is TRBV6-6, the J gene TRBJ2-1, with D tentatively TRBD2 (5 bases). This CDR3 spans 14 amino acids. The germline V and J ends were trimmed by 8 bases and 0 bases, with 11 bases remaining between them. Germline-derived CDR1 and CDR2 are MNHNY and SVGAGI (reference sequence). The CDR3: CASDTGISYNEQFF. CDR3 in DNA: TGTGCCAGCGATACGGGAATCTCCTACAATGAGCAGTTCTTC.